A selection of T cell receptor beta chains follows, all from one sample in a study of blood T cell repertoires in COVID-19. Profiling relied on immunoSEQ multiplex PCR, and the TCRdb table lists in-frame clones only, not all of them. The sample shows 93,000 or so clones, about 90% of them seen only once. Source material: peripheral blood. These receptor sequences come from a human donor in a cohort sampled during active COVID-19. Both conserved end residues are part of each CDR3. A D gene is named only where the DNA matches it firmly. Expanded clones are given a class, and other clones once, few, many or no size at all.

cdr3_length,clone_size,j_call,v_call,d_call,cdr3_aa,cdr3_nt
16,NA,TRBJ1-2,TRBV19,NA,CASTPLSDQGGYGYTF,TGTGCCAGTACCCCCTTATCGGACCAAGGAGGCTATGGCTACACCTTC
17,NA,TRBJ2-1,TRBV2,NA,CASSGFSTSRGYNEQFF,TGTGCCAGCAGTGGTTTCAGTACATCTCGGGGTTACAATGAGCAGTTCTTC
14,NA,TRBJ2-1,TRBV5-6,TRBD2,CASSSGTRHNEQFF,TGTGCCAGCAGCTCTGGGACTAGACACAATGAGCAGTTCTTC
16,NA,TRBJ1-6,TRBV6-6,TRBD1,CASSYGGRGHFSPLHF,TGTGCCAGCAGTTACGGGGGTAGGGGGCATTTTTCACCCCTCCACTTT
15,NA,TRBJ2-5,TRBV9,NA,CASSVGAGNKETQYF,TGTGCCAGCAGCGTAGGGGCAGGGAATAAAGAGACCCAGTACTTC
17,once,TRBJ2-3,TRBV6-2/TRBV6-3,TRBD1,CASSPYRDRGSTDTQYF,TGTGCCAGCAGTCCCTACCGGGACAGGGGTAGCACAGATACGCAGTATTTT
16,NA,TRBJ2-3,TRBV9,TRBD2,CASSALVGTSQVTQYF,TGTGCCAGCAGCGCACTCGTCGGGACTAGTCAAGTTACGCAGTATTTT
18,once,TRBJ2-3,TRBV20-1,TRBD2,CSASTTGRLAGGPDTQYF,TGCAGTGCTAGTACGACCGGTCGACTAGCGGGAGGGCCAGATACGCAGTATTTT
15,NA,TRBJ2-3,TRBV9,NA,CASSVSGGSTDTQYF,TGTGCCAGCAGCGTATCAGGTGGTAGCACAGATACGCAGTATTTT
16,NA,TRBJ2-3,TRBV5-1,TRBD1,CASSYRGQGASDTQYF,TGCGCCAGCAGCTACCGGGGACAGGGGGCCTCAGATACGCAGTATTTT
17,NA,TRBJ2-5,TRBV30,TRBD2,CAWTPGLAGVSWETQYF,TGTGCCTGGACTCCGGGACTAGCGGGAGTATCCTGGGAGACCCAGTACTTC
16,once,TRBJ2-5,TRBV24-1,TRBD2,CATSDSWTSGEETQYF,TGTGCCACCAGTGATTCTTGGACTAGCGGGGAAGAGACCCAGTACTTC
16,NA,TRBJ2-4,TRBV5-5,NA,CASSLSLGQGKNIQYF,TGTGCCAGCAGCTTGTCCCTCGGGCAGGGTAAAAACATTCAGTACTTC
15,NA,TRBJ1-2,TRBV4-1,TRBD1,CASSQGPRGNYGYTF,TGCGCCAGCAGCCAAGGGCCCAGGGGGAACTATGGCTACACCTTC
14,NA,TRBJ2-2,TRBV29-1,NA,CSVGGHTNTGELFF,TGCAGCGTTGGGGGACACACGAACACCGGGGAGCTGTTTTTT
16,once,TRBJ2-7,TRBV6-1,TRBD1,CASSEGAGQGAYEQYF,TGTGCCAGCAGTGAAGGTGCGGGACAGGGGGCGTACGAGCAGTACTTC
13,NA,TRBJ2-2,TRBV9,NA,CASSVGLTGELFF,TGTGCCAGCAGCGTAGGACTGACCGGGGAGCTGTTTTTT
16,few,TRBJ1-4,TRBV9,NA,CASSAREGATNEKLFF,TGTGCCAGCAGCGCCAGGGAGGGAGCAACTAATGAAAAACTGTTTTTT
13,NA,TRBJ2-1,TRBV7-6,NA,CASSSDSSPEQFF,TGTGCCAGCAGCTCGGACTCCTCCCCTGAGCAGTTCTTC
16,NA,TRBJ1-1,TRBV11-2,NA,CASSLEFGRMNTEAFF,TGTGCCAGCAGCTTAGAATTTGGCAGGATGAACACTGAAGCTTTCTTT